What follows are 24 T cell receptor beta chains derived from one specimen sequenced in a study of CD8+ T cells in alopecia areata. RNA was extracted and reverse transcribed into cDNA as the sequencing template. Only in-frame clones appear in the TCRdb table, and some are missing; sequencing was by immunoSEQ multiplex PCR. The table has a few hundred thousand clones, around 57% seen once. Treatment specified: oral pan-JAK inhibitor, 5-10 mg twice daily. This sample comprised CD4+ T cells sorted from blood, obtained at week 4, from a patient treated with tofacitinib. The receptor set was obtained from a human donor with alopecia areata.

This sequence joins TRBV14 and TRBJ2-5; D remains ambiguous. The CDR3 consists of 12 residues. Trimming pared 0 bases from V and 12 bases from J, leaving 11 bases between. The V gene's germline CDR1 is SGHDN and CDR2 FVKESK. The CDR3 region has the DNA TGTGCCAGCAGCCAAGATCGGGTAGTAGAGTACTTC. As protein: CASSQDRVVEYF. Complete variable domain (other parts from reference TRBV14 and TRBJ2-5): EAGVTQFPSHSVIEKGQTVTLRCDPISGHDNLYWYRRVMGKEIKFLLHFVKESKQDESGMPNNRFLAERTGGTYSTLKVQPAELEDSGVYFCASSQDRVVEYFGPGTRLLVL.

V gene TRBV29-1 combines with J gene TRBJ2-7; TRBD1 agrees at 7 bases. V lost 7 bases to trimming and J lost 5 bases; unmatched junction nucleotides: 5. The CDR3 extends over 11 amino acids. Germline CDR1 and CDR2: SQVTM and ANQGSEA. CDR3 loop: CSAHRGHEQYF. The CDR3 bases are TGCAGCGCACACAGGGGCCACGAGCAGTACTTC.

This clone was found a few times. V gene TRBV2 combines with J gene TRBJ2-7; 8 bases are shared with TRBD1. CDR1 is SNHLY and CDR2 is FYNNEI in the germline V gene. Losses at the gene ends were 9 bases for V and 6 bases for J; bases not matched to a gene: 10. The CDR3 is made up of 13 amino acids. The CDR3 DNA is TGTGCCAGGATGGACAGGGCGAAAGGCGAGCAGTACTTC. Its protein is CARMDRAKGEQYF. The entire variable domain, with the rest obtained from reference TRBV2 and TRBJ2-7, is as follows: EPEVTQTPSHQVTQMGQEVILRCVPISNHLYFYWYRQILGQKVEFLVSFYNNEISEKSEIFDDQFSVERPDGSNFTLKIRSTKLEDSAMYFCARMDRAKGEQYFGPGTRLTVT.

The rearrangement joins TRBV2 to TRBJ2-1; weak D call: TRBD1 (6 bases). V was pared by 4 bases and J by 9 bases, with 16 bases between. The CDR3 runs 14 residues. The germline gives CDR1 SNHLY, CDR2 FYNNEI. CDR3 amino acids: CASSVLDSSGEQFF. The CDR3 DNA follows: TGTGCCAGCAGTGTTCTGGACAGCTCGGGTGAGCAGTTCTTC.

CDR3 coding DNA: TGCAGCGTTGAAGATCGTGGCTCCTACAATGAGCAGTTCTTC. Translation: CSVEDRGSYNEQFF. J is TRBJ2-1 and V is TRBV29-1, with D unresolved. CDR3 length: 14 residues. V dropped 0 bases and J dropped 0 bases, with 6 bases sitting between them. Germline CDR1 SQVTM, CDR2 ANQGSEA.

A note on this clone: Other DNA sequences in this sample translate to the same CDR3. This rearrangement joins TRBV2 to TRBJ2-5; D perhaps matches TRBD2 (5 bases). Germline V CDR1 and CDR2: SNHLY, FYNNEI. Trimming took 6 bases from V and 5 from J, leaving 7 bases between them. The CDR3 has 11 amino acids. Written as DNA, the CDR3 is TGTGCCAGCAGGGGAGAGGAGACCCAGTACTTC. As protein: CASRGEETQYF.

The chain combines TRBV30 with TRBJ1-2; perhaps TRBD1 as D (5 bases). Germline loops: CDR1 GTSNPN, CDR2 SVGIG (reference sequence). The ends were cut back, 4 bases at V and 4 bases at J, with 13 bases in the middle. This CDR3 contains 13 residues. In DNA form, the CDR3 reads TGTGCCTGGAACCCGGGGGTCGGCTATGGCTACACCTTC. It is translated as CAWNPGVGYGYTF.

This chain joins TRBV2 and TRBJ2-5; D not certain. V was trimmed by 3 bases and J by 4 bases, leaving 6 bases between them. Germline CDR1 SNHLY, CDR2 FYNNEI. The CDR3 is 12 amino acids. The CDR3 nucleotides read TGTGCCAGCAGTGAGGTTGGAGAGACCCAGTACTTC. Amino acid sequence: CASSEVGETQYF.

The gene calls are TRBV6-6 and TRBJ1-5; D gene uncertain. Trimming shortened V by 3 bases and J by 4 bases, and 10 bases separated the two germline ends. The CDR3 is 14 residues long. Per the germline V gene, CDR1 is MNHNY and CDR2 is SVGAGI (reference sequence). DNA for the CDR3: TGTGCCAGCAGTTATCAGGACTGGAATCAGCCCCAGCATTTT. Its translation: CASSYQDWNQPQHF.

The chain carries TRBV6-5 and TRBJ1-2; 9 nucleotides align to TRBD1. Germline V gives CDR1 MNHEY, CDR2 SVGAGI. The CDR3 extends over 15 amino acids. The trim removed 7 bases at V and 2 bases at J, leaving 8 bases unmatched. The CDR3, as DNA: TGTGCCAGCACTCGCAGGGGGACAGGGAACTATGGCTACACCTTC. Translating it yields CASTRRGTGNYGYTF.

This rearrangement joins TRBV27 to TRBJ1-6; unclear D gene. The germline V and J ends were trimmed by 3 bases and 16 bases, with 19 bases remaining between them. Germline loops: CDR1 MNHEY, CDR2 SMNVEV (reference sequence). This CDR3 has 14 amino acids. CDR3 in DNA: TGTGCCAGCAGTTTGGCTGACAAGGGCACATTTCTCCACTTT. Translated, it gives CASSLADKGTFLHF.

The chain links TRBV30 to TRBJ1-2; maybe TRBD1 (6 bases). Germline V gives CDR1 GTSNPN, CDR2 SVGIG (reference sequence). Trimming removed 3 bases at V and 8 bases at J, with 19 bases between. This CDR3 has 14 amino acids. As DNA, the CDR3 is TGTGCCTGGAGACTATCCCACAGGGTGGACGGCTACACCTTC. Amino acids: CAWRLSHRVDGYTF.

V gene TRBV14 combines with J gene TRBJ1-2; D is unclear. Germline V CDR1 and CDR2: SGHDN, FVKESK. V lost 2 bases to trimming and J lost 0 bases, with 10 bases between them. The CDR3 runs to 15 residues. DNA for the CDR3: TGTGCCAGCAGCCAAAGCCACAGAACTAACTATGGCTACACCTTC. Encoded protein: CASSQSHRTNYGYTF. The variable domain in full, with the rest retrieved from reference TRBV14 and TRBJ1-2, is EAGVTQFPSHSVIEKGQTVTLRCDPISGHDNLYWYRRVMGKEIKFLLHFVKESKQDESGMPNNRFLAERTGGTYSTLKVQPAELEDSGVYFCASSQSHRTNYGYTFGSGTRLTVV.

The chain combines TRBV4-3 with TRBJ1-2; D not resolved. Germline-derived CDR1 and CDR2 are LGHNA and YSLEER. There are 14 residues in the CDR3. Trimming removed 0 bases from V and 3 bases from J, with 8 bases in between. As DNA, the CDR3 is TGCGCCAGCAGCCAAGAGTCGGGAGACTATGGCTACACCTTC. Translating gives CASSQESGDYGYTF.

The J gene is TRBJ2-3, the V gene TRBV6-5; D unclear. The V gene's germline CDR1 is MNHEY and CDR2 SVGAGI. The CDR3 has 14 amino acids. Trimming removed 4 bases at V and 2 bases at J, with 10 bases between. The CDR3 is CASSWAPYTDTQYF. The CDR3 DNA follows: TGTGCCAGCAGTTGGGCACCTTACACAGATACGCAGTATTTT.

This sequence joins TRBV4-3 and TRBJ1-4; possible D gene TRBD1, 5 bases. V lost 0 bases to trimming and J lost 13 bases, with 15 bases between them. Germline V gene sequence: CDR1 LGHNA, CDR2 YSLEER. CDR3 length equals 14 residues. The CDR3 loop is CASSQEASVGALFF. CDR3 in DNA: TGCGCCAGCAGCCAAGAGGCGAGCGTCGGGGCACTGTTTTTT.

This chain connects TRBV2 to TRBJ2-7; no firm D call. Trimming shortened V by 9 bases and J by 1 base, and 16 bases separated the two germline ends. This CDR3 region has 14 residues. Germline CDR1 reads SNHLY; CDR2 reads FYNNEI. In nucleotides, the CDR3 is TGTGCCAGTCGCCGAGACGTTCTATCCTACGAGCAGTACTTC. This gives the protein CASRRDVLSYEQYF.

CDR3 sequence (DNA): TGCAGCGTTGATAGCGTTAGCCAAAACATTCAGTACTTC. It yields the protein CSVDSVSQNIQYF. The gene calls are TRBV29-1 and TRBJ2-4; tentative D call: TRBD2 (5 bases). The CDR3 has 13 amino acids. V was pared by 3 bases and J by 5 bases, with 11 bases between. CDR1 SQVTM and CDR2 ANQGSEA come from the germline V gene.

This clone was counted a few times. This sample includes further DNA sequences coding for the same CDR3. The J gene is TRBJ2-7, the V gene TRBV7-2; D may be TRBD1 (5 bases). With 1 base removed from V and 4 bases from J, the gap between germline ends came to 5 bases. Germline loops: CDR1 SGHTA, CDR2 FQGNSA. The CDR3 length is 12 residues. The CDR3 spells CASSLGQYEQYF. The CDR3 nucleotides are TGTGCCAGCAGCTTAGGACAGTACGAGCAGTACTTC.

The CDR3 protein is CASSFGRTYTGELFF. The CDR3, as DNA: TGCGCCAGCAGCTTCGGGAGAACCTACACCGGGGAGCTGTTTTTT. This chain joins TRBV5-1 and TRBJ2-2, with D perhaps matching TRBD2 (6 bases). The V end lost 2 bases, the J end lost 3 bases, and 11 bases lay between the germline ends. The CDR3 length is 15 residues. Looked up from germline, CDR1 is SGHRS and CDR2 is YFSETQ.

The table lists this clone with a few counts. DNA of the CDR3: TGCAGCGTTGTAATCCAGGGCACCGGGGAGCTGTTTTTT. It encodes CSVVIQGTGELFF. The chain couples TRBV29-1 to TRBJ2-2; weak D call: TRBD1 (5 bases). The CDR3 is made up of 13 amino acids. Trimming stripped 4 bases from V and 4 bases from J, with 10 bases between. CDR1 is SQVTM and CDR2 is ANQGSEA in the germline V gene.

The chain recombines TRBV28 with TRBJ2-1; 12 nucleotides match TRBD2. Trimming removed 6 bases from V and 4 bases from J; junction bases left unmatched: 4. CDR3 length equals 15 residues. Looked up from germline, CDR1 is MDHEN and CDR2 is SYDVKM. This CDR3 is CASRSGLAGYNEQFF. The CDR3 DNA is TGTGCCAGCAGGAGCGGACTAGCGGGATACAATGAGCAGTTCTTC. Supplemented by reference TRBV28 and TRBJ2-1, the full variable domain reads DVKVTQSSRYLVKRTGEKVFLECVQDMDHENMFWYRQDPGLGLRLIYFSYDVKMKEKGDIPEGYSVSREKKERFSLILESASTNQTSMYLCASRSGLAGYNEQFFGPGTRLTVL.

On this clone: Other DNA sequences within the sample encode an identical CDR3. This rearrangement joins TRBV6-1 to TRBJ1-5; TRBD1 aligns across 8 bases. This CDR3 region has 14 residues. V lost 8 bases and J lost 0; bases outside the gene matches: 3. Germline CDR1 is MNHNS and CDR2 is SASEGT. In DNA form, the CDR3 reads TGTGCCAGCCGGACAGGGAATAGCAATCAGCCCCAGCATTTT. Its translation: CASRTGNSNQPQHF.

This clone appeared once. This chain connects TRBV6-1 to TRBJ2-7; D not certain. The CDR3 spans 14 residues. Germline V gene sequence: CDR1 MNHNS, CDR2 SASEGT. V was shortened by 8 bases and J by 2 bases, with 16 bases between the two germline ends. The CDR3 nucleotides are TGTGCCAGCGACATTCACCCCAAGGCCTACGAGCAGTACTTC. This sequence encodes CASDIHPKAYEQYF.